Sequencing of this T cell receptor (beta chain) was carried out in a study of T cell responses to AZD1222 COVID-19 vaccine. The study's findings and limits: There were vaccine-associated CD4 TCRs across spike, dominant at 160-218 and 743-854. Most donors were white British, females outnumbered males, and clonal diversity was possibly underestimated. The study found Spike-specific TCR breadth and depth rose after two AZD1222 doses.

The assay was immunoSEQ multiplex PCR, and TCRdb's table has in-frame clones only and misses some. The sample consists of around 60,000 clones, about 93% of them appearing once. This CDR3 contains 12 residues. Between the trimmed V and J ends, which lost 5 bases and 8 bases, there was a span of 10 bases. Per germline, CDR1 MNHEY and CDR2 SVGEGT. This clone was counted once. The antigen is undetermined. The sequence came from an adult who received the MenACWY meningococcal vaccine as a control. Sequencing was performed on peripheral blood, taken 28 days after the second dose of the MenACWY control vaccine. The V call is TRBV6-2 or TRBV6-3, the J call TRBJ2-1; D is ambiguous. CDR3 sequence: CASSRARHEQFF. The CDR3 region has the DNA TGTGCCAGCAGTCGCGCCAGACATGAGCAGTTCTTC.